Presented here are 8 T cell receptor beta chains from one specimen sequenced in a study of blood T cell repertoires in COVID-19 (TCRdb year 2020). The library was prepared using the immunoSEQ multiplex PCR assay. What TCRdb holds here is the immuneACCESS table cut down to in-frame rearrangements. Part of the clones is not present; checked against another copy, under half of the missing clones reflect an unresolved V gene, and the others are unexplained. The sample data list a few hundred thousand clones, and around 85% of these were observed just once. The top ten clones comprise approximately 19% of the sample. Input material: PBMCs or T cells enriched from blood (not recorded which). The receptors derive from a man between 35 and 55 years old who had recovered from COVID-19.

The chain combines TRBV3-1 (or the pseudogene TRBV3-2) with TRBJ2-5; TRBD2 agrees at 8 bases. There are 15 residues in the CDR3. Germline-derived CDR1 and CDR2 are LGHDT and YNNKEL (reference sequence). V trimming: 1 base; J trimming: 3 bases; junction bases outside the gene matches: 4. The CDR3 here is CASSQVISGEETQYF. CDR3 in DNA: TGTGCCAGCAGCCAAGTAATTAGCGGGGAAGAGACCCAGTACTTC.

The CDR3 bases are TGTGCCAGCAGCCCTGAAGTGGCAGCCAAAAACATTCAGTACTTC. Its translation: CASSPEVAAKNIQYF. The rearrangement joins TRBV11-3 to TRBJ2-4; no clear D gene. Germline V gene sequence: CDR1 SGHNT, CDR2 YENEEA. The CDR3 is 15 amino acids. Trimming shortened V by 5 bases and J by 0 bases, and 11 bases separated the two germline ends.

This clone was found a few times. The CDR3 spells CASKLAGGSGELFF. The CDR3 DNA reads as TGCGCCAGCAAACTAGCGGGAGGGAGCGGGGAGCTGTTTTTT. The chain links TRBV4-1 to TRBJ2-2, with TRBD2 identical over 13 bases. Germline V gives CDR1 MGHRA, CDR2 YSYEKL. V was clipped by 7 bases and J by 7 bases; unmatched bases: 3. There are 14 residues in the CDR3.

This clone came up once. The CDR3 DNA reads TGTGCCAGCAGCTTGGGGGCAGGGGGCGGCAGAAAAAACTACGAGCAGTACTTC. This sequence encodes CASSLGAGGGRKNYEQYF. The genes are TRBV5-4 and TRBJ2-7; TRBD1 agrees at 8 bases. With V trimmed by 0 bases and J by 3 bases, 14 bases remained unmatched. The CDR3 extends over 18 amino acids. Germline CDR1 and CDR2: SGHNT and YYREEE (reference sequence).

This chain's CDR3 is CASGWFGQTVHEQYF. CDR3 coding DNA: TGTGCCAGCGGGTGGTTTGGACAGACGGTCCACGAGCAGTACTTC. The chain employs TRBV27 and TRBJ2-7, with TRBD1 as a possible D gene (6 bases). The germline V gene encodes CDR1 MNHEY and CDR2 SMNVEV (reference sequence). With 8 bases removed from V and 5 bases from J, the gap between germline ends came to 22 bases. The CDR3 runs to 15 residues.

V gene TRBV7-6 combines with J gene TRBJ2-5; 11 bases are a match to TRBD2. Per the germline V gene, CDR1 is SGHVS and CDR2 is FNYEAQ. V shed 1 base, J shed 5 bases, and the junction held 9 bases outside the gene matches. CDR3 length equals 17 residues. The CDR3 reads CASSLVFIAGGPETQYF. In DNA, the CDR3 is TGTGCCAGCAGCTTAGTATTTATAGCGGGAGGGCCGGAGACCCAGTACTTC.

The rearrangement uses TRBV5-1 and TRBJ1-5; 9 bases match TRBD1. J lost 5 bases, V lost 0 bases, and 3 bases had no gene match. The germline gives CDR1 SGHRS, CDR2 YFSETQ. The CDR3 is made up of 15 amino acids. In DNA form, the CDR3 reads TGCGCCAGCAGCTTGGCCGGACAGGGGCATCAGCCCCAGCATTTT. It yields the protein CASSLAGQGHQPQHF.

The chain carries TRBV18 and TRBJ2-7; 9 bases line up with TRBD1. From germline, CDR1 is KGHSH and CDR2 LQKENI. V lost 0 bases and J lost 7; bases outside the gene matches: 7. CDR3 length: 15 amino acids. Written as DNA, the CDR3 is TGTGCCAGCTCACCACCGAGTACAGGGGGCAGGGAGCAGTACTTC. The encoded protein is CASSPPSTGGREQYF.